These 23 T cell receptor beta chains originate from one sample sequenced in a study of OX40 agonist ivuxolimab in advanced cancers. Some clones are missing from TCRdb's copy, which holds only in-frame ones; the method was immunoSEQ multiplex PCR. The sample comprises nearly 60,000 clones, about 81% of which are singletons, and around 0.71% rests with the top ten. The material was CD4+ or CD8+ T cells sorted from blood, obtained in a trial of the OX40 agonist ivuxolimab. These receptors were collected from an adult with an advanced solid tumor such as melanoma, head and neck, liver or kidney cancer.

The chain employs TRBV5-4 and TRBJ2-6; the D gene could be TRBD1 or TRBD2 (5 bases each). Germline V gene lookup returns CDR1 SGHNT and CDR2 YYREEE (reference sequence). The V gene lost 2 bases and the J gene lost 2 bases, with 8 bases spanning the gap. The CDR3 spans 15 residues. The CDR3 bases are TGTGCCAGCAGCTTTCGGGGACCTGGGGCCAACGTCCTGACTTTC. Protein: CASSFRGPGANVLTF.

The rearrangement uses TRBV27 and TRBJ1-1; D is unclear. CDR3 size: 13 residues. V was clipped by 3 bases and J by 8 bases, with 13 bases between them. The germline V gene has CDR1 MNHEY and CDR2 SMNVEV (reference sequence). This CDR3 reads CASSLGVFREAFF. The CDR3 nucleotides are TGTGCCAGCAGTTTGGGAGTCTTCAGGGAAGCTTTCTTT.

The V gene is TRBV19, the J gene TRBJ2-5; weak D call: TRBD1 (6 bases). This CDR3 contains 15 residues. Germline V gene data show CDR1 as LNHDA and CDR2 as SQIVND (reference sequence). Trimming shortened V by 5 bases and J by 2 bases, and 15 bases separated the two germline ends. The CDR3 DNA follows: TGTGCCAGTAGTCGACAGGCTGGCGTACAAGAGACCCAGTACTTC. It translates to CASSRQAGVQETQYF.

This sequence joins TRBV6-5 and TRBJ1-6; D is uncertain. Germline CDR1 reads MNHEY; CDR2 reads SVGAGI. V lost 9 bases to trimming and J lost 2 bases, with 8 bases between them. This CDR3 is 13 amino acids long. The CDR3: CASGPTYNSPLHF. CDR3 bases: TGTGCCAGTGGTCCTACCTATAATTCACCCCTCCACTTT.

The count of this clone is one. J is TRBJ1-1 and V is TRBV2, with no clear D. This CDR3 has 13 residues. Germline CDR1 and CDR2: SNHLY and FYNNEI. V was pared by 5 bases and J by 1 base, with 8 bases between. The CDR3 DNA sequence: TGTGCCAGCAGTCCTTACAGGAACACTGAAGCTTTCTTT. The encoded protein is CASSPYRNTEAFF.

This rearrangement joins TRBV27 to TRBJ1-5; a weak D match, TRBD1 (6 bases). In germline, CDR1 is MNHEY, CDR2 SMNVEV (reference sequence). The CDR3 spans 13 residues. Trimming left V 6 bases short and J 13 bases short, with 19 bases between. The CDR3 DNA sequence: TGTGCCAGCAGCCAGATGGTTACAGGGCCTCAGCATTTT. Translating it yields CASSQMVTGPQHF.

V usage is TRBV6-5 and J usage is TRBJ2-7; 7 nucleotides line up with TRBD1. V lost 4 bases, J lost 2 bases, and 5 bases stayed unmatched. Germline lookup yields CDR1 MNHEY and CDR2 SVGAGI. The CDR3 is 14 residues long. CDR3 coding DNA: TGTGCCAGCAGTTCCCGACAGGGTACCTACGAGCAGTACTTC. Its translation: CASSSRQGTYEQYF.

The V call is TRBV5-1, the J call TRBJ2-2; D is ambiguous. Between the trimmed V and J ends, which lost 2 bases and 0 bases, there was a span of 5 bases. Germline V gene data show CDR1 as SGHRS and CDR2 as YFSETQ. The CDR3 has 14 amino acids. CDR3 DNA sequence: TGCGCCAGCAGCTTTGTAGCGAACACCGGGGAGCTGTTTTTT. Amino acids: CASSFVANTGELFF.

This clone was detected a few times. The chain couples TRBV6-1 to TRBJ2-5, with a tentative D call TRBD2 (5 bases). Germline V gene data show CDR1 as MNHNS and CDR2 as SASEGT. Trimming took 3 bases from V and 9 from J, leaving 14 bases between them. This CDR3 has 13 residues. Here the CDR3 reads CASSDTLGRAQYF. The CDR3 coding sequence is TGTGCCAGCAGTGACACTCTTGGGCGGGCCCAGTACTTC.

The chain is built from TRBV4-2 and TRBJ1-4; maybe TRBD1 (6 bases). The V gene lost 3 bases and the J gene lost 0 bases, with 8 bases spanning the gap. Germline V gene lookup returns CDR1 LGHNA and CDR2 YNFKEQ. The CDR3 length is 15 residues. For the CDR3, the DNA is TGTGCCAGCAGCCAGACAGGAGCAACTAATGAAAAACTGTTTTTT. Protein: CASSQTGATNEKLFF.

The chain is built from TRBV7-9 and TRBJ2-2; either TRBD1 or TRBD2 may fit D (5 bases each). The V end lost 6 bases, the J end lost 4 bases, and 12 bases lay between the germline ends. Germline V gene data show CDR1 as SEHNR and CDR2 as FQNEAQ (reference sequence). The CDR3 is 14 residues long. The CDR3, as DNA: TGTGCCAGCAGGCCGCCGGGGCTCACCGGGGAGCTGTTTTTT. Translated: CASRPPGLTGELFF.

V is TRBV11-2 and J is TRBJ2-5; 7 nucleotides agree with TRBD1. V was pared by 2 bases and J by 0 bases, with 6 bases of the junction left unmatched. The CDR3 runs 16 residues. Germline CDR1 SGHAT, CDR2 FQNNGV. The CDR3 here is CASSLRGQGYQETQYF. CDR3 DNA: TGTGCCAGCAGCTTAAGGGGGCAGGGGTACCAAGAGACCCAGTACTTC.

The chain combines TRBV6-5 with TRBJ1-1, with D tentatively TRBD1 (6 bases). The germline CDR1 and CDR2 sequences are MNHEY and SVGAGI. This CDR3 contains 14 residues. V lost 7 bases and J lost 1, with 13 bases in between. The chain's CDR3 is CASKPQGANTEAFF. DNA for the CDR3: TGTGCCAGCAAACCACAGGGCGCGAACACTGAAGCTTTCTTT.

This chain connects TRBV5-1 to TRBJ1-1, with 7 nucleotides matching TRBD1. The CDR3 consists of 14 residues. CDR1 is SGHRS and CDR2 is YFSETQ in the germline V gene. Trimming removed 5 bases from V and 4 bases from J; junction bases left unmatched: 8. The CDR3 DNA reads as TGCGCCAGCAGTTCGGACAGGCATTTCACTGAAGCTTTCTTT. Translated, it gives CASSSDRHFTEAFF.

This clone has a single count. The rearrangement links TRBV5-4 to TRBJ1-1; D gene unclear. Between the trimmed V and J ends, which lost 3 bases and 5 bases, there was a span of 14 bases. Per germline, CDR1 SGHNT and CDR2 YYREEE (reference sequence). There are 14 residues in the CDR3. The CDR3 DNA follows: TGTGCCAGCAGCTATGATCCCGGGAGAACTGAAGCTTTCTTT. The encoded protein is CASSYDPGRTEAFF.

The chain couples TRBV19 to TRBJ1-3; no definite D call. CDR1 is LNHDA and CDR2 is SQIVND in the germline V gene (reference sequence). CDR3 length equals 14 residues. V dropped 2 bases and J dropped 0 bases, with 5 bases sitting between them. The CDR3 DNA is TGTGCCAGTAGTATACCGGACTCTGGAAACACCATATATTTT. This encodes CASSIPDSGNTIYF.

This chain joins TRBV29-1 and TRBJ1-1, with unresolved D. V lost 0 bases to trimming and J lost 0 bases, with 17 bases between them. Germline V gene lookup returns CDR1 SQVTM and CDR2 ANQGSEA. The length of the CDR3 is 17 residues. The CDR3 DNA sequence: TGCAGCGTTGAAGATCTTCGGGATGTAGGGATGAACACTGAAGCTTTCTTT. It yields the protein CSVEDLRDVGMNTEAFF.

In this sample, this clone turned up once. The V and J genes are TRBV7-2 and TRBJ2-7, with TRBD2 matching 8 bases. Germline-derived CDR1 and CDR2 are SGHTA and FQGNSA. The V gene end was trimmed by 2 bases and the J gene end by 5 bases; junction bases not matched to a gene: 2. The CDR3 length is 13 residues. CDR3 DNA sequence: TGTGCCAGCAGCTTACGTAGCGGGGACGAGCAGTACTTC. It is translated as CASSLRSGDEQYF.

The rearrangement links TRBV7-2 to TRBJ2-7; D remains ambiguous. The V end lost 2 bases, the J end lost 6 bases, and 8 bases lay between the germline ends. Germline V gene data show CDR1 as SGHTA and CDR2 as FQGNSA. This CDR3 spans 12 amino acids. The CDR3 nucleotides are TGTGCCAGCAGCTTAACAGTATCCGAGCAGTACTTC. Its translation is CASSLTVSEQYF.

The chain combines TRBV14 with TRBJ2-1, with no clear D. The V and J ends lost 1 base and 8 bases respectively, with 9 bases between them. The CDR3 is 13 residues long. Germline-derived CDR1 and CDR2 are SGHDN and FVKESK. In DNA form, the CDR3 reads TGTGCCAGCAGCCAAGTACTGGGGTATGAGCAGTTCTTC. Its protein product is CASSQVLGYEQFF.

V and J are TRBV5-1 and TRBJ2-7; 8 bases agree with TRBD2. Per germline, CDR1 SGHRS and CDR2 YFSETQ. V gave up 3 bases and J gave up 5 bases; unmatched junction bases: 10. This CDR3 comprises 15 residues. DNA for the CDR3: TGCGCCAGCAGCTCCCGTGCCCGGGGGGGGGACGAGCAGTACTTC. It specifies CASSSRARGGDEQYF. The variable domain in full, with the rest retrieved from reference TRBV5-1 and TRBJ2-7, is KAGVTQTPRYLIKTRGQQVTLSCSPISGHRSVSWYQQTPGQGLQFLFEYFSETQRNKGNFPGRFSGRQFSNSRSEMNVSTLELGDSALYLCASSSRARGGDEQYFGPGTRLTVT.

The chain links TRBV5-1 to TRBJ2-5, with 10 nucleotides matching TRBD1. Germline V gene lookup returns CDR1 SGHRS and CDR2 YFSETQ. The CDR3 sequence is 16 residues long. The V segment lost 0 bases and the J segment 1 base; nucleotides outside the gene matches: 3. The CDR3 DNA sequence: TGCGCCAGCAGCTTGGCGGGGACAGGGGCCCAAGAGACCCAGTACTTC. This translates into CASSLAGTGAQETQYF. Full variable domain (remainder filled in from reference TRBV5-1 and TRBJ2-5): KAGVTQTPRYLIKTRGQQVTLSCSPISGHRSVSWYQQTPGQGLQFLFEYFSETQRNKGNFPGRFSGRQFSNSRSEMNVSTLELGDSALYLCASSLAGTGAQETQYFGPGTRLLVL.

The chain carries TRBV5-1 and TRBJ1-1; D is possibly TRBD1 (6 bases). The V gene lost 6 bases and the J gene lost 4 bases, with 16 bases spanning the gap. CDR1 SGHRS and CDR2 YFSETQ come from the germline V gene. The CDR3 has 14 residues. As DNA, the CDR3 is TGCGCCAGCAACCGAGACAAGGGGGGCACTGAAGCTTTCTTT. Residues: CASNRDKGGTEAFF. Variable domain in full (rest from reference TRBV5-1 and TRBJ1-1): KAGVTQTPRYLIKTRGQQVTLSCSPISGHRSVSWYQQTPGQGLQFLFEYFSETQRNKGNFPGRFSGRQFSNSRSEMNVSTLELGDSALYLCASNRDKGGTEAFFGQGTRLTVV.